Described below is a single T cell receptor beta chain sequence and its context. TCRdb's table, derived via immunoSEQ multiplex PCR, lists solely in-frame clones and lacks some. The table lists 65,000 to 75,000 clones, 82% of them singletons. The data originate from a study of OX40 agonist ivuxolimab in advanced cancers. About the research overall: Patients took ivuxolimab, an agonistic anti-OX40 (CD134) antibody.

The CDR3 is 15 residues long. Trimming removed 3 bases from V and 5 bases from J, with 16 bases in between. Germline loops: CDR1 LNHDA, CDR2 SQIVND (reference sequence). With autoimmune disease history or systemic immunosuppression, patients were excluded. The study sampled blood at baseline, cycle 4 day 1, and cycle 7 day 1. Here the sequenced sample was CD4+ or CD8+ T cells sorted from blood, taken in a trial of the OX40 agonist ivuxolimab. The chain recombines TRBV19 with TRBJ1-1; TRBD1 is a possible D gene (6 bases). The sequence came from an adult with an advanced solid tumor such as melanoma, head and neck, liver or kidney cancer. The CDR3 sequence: CASSIQGRSGTEAFF. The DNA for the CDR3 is TGTGCCAGTAGTATTCAGGGGCGCTCGGGAACTGAAGCTTTCTTT.